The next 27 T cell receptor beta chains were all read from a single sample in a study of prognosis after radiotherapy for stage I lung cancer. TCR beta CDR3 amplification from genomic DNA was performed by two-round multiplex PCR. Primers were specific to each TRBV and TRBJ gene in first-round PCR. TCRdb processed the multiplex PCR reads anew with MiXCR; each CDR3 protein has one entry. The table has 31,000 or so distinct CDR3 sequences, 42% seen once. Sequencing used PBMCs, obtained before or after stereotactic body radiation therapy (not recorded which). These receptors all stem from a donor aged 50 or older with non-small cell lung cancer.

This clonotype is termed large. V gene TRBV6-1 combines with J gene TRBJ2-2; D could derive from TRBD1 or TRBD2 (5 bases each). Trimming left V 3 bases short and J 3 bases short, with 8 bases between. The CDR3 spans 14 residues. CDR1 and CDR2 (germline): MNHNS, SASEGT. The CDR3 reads CASSDGTDTGELFF. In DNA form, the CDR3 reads TGTGCCAGCAGTGACGGGACGGACACCGGGGAGCTGTTTTTT.

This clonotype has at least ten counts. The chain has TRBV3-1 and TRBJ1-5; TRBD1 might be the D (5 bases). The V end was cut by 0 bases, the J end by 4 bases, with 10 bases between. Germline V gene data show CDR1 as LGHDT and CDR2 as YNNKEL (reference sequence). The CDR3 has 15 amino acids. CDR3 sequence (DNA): TGTGCCAGCAGCCAAGATCTGACAGCTAATCAGCCCCAGCATTTT. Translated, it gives CASSQDLTANQPQHF.

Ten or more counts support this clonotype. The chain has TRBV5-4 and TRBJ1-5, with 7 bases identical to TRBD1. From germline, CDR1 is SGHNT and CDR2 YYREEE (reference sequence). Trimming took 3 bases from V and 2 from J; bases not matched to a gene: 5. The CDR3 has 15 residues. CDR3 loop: CASSSWGQRNQPQHF. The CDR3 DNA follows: TGTGCCAGCAGCTCGTGGGGACAGCGCAATCAGCCCCAGCATTTT.

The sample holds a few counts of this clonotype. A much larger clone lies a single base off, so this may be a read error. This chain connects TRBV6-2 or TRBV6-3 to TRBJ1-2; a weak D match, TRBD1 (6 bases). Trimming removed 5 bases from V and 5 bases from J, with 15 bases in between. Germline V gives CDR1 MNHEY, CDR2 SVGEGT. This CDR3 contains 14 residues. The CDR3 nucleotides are TGTGCCAGCAGTGGCGGGACATCGATTTATGGCTACACCTTC. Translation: CASSGGTSIYGYTF.

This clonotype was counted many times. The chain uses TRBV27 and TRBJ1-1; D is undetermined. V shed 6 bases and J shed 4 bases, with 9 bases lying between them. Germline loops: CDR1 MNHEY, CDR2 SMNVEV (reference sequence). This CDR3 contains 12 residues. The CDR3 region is CASSKLGTEAFF. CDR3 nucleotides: TGTGCCAGCAGCAAGCTAGGCACTGAAGCTTTCTTT.

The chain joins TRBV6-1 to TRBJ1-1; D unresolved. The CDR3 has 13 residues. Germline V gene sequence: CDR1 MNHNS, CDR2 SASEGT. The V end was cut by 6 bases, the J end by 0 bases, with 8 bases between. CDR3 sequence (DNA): TGTGCCAGCAGCTGGGAGGTGAACACTGAAGCTTTCTTT. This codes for CASSWEVNTEAFF.

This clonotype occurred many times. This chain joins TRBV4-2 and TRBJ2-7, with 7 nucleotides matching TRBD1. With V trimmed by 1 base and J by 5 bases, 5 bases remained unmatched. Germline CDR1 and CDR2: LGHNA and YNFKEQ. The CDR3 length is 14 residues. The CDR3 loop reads CASSQAIGGNEQYF. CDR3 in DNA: TGTGCCAGCAGCCAAGCGATAGGGGGCAACGAGCAGTACTTC.

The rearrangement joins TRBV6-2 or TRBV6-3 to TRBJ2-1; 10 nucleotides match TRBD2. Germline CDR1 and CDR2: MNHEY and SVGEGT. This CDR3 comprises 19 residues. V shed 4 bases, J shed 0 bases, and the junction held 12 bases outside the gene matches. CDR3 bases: TGTGCCAGCAGTTCCTTCGGGAGCGGGAGGGGGAACTCCTACAATGAGCAGTTCTTC. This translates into CASSSFGSGRGNSYNEQFF.

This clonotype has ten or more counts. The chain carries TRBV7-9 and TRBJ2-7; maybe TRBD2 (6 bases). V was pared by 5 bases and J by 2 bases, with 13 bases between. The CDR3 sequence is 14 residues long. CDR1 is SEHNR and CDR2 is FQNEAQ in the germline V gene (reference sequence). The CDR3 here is CASSTRLGTYEQYF. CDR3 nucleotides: TGTGCCAGCAGCACCCGACTAGGAACCTACGAGCAGTACTTC. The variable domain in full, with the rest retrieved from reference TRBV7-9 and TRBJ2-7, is DTGVSQNPRHKITKRGQNVTFRCDPISEHNRLYWYRQTLGQGPEFLTYFQNEAQLEKSRLLSDRFSAERPKGSFSTLEIQRTEQGDSAMYLCASSTRLGTYEQYFGPGTRLTVT.

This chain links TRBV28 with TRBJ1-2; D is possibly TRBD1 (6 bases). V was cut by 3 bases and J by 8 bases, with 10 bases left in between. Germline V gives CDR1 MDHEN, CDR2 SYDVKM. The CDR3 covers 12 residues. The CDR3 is CASSFRGLGYTF. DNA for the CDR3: TGTGCCAGCAGTTTCAGGGGTCTCGGCTACACCTTC.

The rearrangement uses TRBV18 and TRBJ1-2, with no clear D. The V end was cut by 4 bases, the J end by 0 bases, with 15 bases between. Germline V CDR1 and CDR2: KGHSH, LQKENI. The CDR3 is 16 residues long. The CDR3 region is CASSRGDLHSNYGYTF. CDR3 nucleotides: TGTGCCAGCTCACGCGGCGATCTACATTCTAACTATGGCTACACCTTC.

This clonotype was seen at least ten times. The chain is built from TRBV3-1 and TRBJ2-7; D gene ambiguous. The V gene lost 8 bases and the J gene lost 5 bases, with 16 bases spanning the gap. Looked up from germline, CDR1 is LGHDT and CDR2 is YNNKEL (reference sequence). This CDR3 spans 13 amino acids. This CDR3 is CASRPLGMNEQYF. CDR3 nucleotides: TGTGCCAGCCGGCCATTGGGTATGAACGAGCAGTACTTC.

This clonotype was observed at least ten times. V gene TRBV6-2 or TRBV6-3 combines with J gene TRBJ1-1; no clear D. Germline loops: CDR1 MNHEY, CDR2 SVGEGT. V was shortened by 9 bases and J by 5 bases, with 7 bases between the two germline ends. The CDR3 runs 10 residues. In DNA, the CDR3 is TGTGCCAGGCCCTGGACTGAAGCTTTCTTT. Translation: CARPWTEAFF.

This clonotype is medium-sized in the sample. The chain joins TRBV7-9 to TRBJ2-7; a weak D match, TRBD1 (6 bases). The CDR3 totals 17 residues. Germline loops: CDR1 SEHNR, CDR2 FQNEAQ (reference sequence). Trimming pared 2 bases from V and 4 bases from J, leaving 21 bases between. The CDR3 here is CASSLSLQGFTQYEQYF. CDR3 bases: TGTGCCAGCAGCTTATCCCTACAGGGTTTCACCCAATACGAGCAGTACTTC.

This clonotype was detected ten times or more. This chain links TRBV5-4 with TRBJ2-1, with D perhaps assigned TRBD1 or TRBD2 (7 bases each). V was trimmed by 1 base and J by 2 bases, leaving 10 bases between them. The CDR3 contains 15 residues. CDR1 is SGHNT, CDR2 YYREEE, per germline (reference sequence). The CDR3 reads CASSLPGGAYNEQFF. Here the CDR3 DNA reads TGTGCCAGCAGCTTGCCAGGGGGGGCCTACAATGAGCAGTTCTTC.

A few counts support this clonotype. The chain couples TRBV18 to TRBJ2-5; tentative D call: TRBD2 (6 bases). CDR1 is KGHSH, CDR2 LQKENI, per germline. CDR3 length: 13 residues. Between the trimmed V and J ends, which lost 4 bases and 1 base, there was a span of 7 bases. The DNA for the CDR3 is TGTGCCAGCTCACTTAGCGGCCAAGAGACCCAGTACTTC. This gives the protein CASSLSGQETQYF.

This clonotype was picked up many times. DNA for the CDR3: TGTGCCAGCAGCTGGCTAGCGGGAGGAGGCAATGAGCAGTTCTTC. This gives the protein CASSWLAGGGNEQFF. The chain joins TRBV5-5 to TRBJ2-1; 11 nucleotides agree with TRBD2. Unmatched junction bases numbered 5, after V lost 3 bases and J lost 6 bases. CDR3 length equals 15 residues. The germline V gene encodes CDR1 SGHKS and CDR2 YYEKEE (reference sequence).

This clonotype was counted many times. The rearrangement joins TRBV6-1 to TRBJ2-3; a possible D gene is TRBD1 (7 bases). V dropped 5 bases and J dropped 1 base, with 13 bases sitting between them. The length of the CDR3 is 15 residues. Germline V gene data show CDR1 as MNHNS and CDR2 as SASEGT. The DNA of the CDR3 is TGTGCCAGCAGTCAAACAGGGGAGGGCACAGATACGCAGTATTTT. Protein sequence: CASSQTGEGTDTQYF.

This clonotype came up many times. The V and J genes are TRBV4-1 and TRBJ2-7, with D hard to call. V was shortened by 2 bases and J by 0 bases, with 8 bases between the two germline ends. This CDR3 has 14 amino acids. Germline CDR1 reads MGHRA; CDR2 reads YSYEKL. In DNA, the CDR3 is TGCGCCAGCAGCCAAAGGACGGTCTCCTACGAGCAGTACTTC. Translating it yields CASSQRTVSYEQYF.

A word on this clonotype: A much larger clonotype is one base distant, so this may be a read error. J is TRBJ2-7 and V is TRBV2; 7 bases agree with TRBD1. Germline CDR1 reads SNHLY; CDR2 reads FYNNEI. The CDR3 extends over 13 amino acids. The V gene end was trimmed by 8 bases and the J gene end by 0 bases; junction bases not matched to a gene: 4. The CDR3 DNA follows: TGTGCCAGCGGGGGACAGACCTCCTACGAGCAGTACTTC. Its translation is CASGGQTSYEQYF.

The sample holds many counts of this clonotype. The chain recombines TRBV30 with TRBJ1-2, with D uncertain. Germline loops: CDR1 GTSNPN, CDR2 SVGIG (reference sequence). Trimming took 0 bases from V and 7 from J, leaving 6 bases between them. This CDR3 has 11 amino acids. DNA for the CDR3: TGTGCCTGGAGTGTACTATCTGGCTACACCTTC. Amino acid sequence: CAWSVLSGYTF.

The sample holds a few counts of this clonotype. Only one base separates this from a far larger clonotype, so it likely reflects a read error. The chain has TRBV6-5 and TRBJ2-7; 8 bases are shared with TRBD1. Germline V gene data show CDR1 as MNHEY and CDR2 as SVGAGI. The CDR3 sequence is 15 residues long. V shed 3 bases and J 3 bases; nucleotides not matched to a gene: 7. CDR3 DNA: TGTGCCAGCAGTTATGGGGGACAGGACATCTACGAGCAGTACTTC. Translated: CASSYGGQDIYEQYF.

DNA of the CDR3: TGTGCCAGCAGCTTACCCGCGGGGGAAAACACTGAAGCTTTCTTT. As protein: CASSLPAGENTEAFF. The V and J genes are TRBV5-5 and TRBJ1-1, with D possibly TRBD1 on 5 matching bases. Germline V gene sequence: CDR1 SGHKS, CDR2 YYEKEE (reference sequence). The CDR3 covers 15 residues. Trimming pared 2 bases from V and 2 bases from J, leaving 13 bases between.

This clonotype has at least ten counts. CDR3 nucleotides: TGCGCCAGCAGCTGGAGTGTTGCGGGGGAGACCCAGTACTTC. Translation gives CASSWSVAGETQYF. The chain links TRBV5-1 to TRBJ2-5; TRBD2 might be the D (6 bases). Trimming left V 3 bases short and J 5 bases short, with 14 bases between. CDR3 length: 14 residues. Looked up from germline, CDR1 is SGHRS and CDR2 is YFSETQ.

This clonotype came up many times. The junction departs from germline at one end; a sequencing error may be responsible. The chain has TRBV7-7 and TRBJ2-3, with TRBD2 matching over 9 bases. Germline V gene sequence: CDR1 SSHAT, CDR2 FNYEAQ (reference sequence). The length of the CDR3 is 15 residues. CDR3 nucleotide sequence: TGTGCTAGCAGCGGGGGGACAGCAAGCACAGATACGCAGTATTTT. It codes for CASSGGTASTDTQYF. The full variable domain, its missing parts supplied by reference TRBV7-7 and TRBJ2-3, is GAGVSQSPRYKVTKRGQDVTLRCDPISSHATLYWYQQALGQGPEFLTYFNYEAQPDKSGLPSDRFSAERPEGSISTLTIQRTEQRDSAMYRCASSGGTASTDTQYFGPGTRLTVL.

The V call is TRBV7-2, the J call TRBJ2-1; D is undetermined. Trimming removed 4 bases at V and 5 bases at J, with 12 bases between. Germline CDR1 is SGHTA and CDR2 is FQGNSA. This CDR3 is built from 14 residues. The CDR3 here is CASSSTRVDNEQFF. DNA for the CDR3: TGTGCCAGCAGCTCGACCCGAGTCGACAATGAGCAGTTCTTC.

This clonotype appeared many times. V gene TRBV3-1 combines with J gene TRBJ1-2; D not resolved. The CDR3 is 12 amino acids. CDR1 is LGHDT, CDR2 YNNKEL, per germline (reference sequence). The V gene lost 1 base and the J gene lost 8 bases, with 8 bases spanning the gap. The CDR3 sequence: CASSQGERGYTF. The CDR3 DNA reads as TGTGCCAGCAGCCAAGGGGAGAGGGGCTACACCTTC.